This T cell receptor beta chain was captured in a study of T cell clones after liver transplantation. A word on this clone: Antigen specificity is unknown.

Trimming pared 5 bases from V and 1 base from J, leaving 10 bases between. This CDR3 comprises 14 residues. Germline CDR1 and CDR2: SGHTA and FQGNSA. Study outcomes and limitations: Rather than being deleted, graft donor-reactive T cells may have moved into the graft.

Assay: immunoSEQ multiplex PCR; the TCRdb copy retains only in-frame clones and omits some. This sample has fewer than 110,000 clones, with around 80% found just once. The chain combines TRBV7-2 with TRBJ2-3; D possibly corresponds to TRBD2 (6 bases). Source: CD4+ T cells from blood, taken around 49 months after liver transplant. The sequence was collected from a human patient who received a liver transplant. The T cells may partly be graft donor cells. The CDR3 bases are TGTGCCAGCAGCCCGCAGCGGGGCACAGATACGCAGTATTTT. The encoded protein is CASSPQRGTDTQYF.